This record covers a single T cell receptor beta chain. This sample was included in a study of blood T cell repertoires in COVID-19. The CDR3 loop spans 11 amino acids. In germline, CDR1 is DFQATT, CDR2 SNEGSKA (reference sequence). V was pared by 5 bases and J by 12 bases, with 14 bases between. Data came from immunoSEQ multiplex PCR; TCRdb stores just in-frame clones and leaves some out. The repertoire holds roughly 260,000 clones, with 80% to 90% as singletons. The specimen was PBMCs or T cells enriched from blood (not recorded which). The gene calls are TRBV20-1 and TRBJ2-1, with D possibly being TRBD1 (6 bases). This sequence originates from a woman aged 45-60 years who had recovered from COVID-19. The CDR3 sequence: CSAETGQRQFF. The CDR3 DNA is TGCAGTGCTGAAACAGGACAGAGGCAGTTCTTC.